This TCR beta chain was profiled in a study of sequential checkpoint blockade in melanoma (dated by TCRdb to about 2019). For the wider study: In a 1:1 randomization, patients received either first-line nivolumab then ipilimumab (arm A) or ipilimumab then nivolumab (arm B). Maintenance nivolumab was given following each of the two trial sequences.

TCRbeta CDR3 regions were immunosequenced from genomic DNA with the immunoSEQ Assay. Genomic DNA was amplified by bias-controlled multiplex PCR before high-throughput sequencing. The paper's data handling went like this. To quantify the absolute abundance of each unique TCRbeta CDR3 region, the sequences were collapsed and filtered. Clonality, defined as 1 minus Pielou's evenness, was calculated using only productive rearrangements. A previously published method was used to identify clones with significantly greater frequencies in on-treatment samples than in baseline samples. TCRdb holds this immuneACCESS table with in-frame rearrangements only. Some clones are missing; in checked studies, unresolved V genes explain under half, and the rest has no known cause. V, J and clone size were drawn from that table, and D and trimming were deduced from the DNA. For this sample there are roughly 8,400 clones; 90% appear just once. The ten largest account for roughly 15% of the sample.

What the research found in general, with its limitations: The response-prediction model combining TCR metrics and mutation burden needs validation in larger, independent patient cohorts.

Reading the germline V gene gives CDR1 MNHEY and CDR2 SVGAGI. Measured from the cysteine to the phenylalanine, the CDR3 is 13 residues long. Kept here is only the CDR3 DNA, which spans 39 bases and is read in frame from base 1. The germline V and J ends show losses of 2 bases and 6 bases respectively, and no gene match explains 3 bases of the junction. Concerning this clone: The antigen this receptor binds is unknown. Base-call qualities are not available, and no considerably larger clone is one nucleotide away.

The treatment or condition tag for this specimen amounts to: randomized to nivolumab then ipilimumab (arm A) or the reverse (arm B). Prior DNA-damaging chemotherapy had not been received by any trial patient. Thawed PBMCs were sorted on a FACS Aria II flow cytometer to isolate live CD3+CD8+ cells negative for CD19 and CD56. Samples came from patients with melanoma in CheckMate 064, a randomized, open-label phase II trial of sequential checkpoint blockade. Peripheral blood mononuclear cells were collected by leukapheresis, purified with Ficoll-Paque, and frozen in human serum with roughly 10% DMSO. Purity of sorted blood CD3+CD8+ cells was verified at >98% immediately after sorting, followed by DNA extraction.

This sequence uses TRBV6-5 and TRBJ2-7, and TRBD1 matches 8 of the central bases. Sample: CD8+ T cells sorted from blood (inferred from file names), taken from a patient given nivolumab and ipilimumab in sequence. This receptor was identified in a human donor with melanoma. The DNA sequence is TGTGCCAGCAGTTACGGACAGGGAGGCGAGCAGTACTTC. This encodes CASSYGQGGEQYF.